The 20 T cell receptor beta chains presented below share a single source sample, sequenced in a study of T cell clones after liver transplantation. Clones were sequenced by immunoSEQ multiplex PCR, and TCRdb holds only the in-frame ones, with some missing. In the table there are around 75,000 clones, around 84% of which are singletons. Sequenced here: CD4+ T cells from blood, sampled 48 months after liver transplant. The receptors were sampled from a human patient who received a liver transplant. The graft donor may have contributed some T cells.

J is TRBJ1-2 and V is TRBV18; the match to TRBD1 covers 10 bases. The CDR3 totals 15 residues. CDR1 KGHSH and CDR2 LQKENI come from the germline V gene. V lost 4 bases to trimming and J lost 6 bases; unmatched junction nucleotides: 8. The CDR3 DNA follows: TGTGCCAGCTCACAATCGAGGACAGGGGGGAATGGCTACACCTTC. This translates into CASSQSRTGGNGYTF. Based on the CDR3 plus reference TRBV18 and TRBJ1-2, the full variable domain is NAGVMQNPRHLVRRRGQEARLRCSPMKGHSHVYWYRQLPEEGLKFMVYLQKENIIDESGMPKERFSAEFPKEGPSILRIQQVVRGDSAAYFCASSQSRTGGNGYTFGSGTRLTVV.

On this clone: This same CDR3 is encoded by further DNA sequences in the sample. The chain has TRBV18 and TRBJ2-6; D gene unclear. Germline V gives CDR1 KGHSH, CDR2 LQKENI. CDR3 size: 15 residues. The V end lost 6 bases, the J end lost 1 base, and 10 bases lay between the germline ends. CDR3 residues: CASSPTTSGANVLTF. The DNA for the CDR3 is TGTGCCAGCTCCCCTACAACATCTGGGGCCAACGTCCTGACTTTC. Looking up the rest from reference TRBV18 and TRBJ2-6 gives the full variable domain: NAGVMQNPRHLVRRRGQEARLRCSPMKGHSHVYWYRQLPEEGLKFMVYLQKENIIDESGMPKERFSAEFPKEGPSILRIQQVVRGDSAAYFCASSPTTSGANVLTFGAGSRLTVL.

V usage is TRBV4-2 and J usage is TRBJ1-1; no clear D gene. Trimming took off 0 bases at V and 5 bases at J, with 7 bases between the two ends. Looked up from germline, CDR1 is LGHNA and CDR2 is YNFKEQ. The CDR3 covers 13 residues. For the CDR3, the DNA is TGTGCCAGCAGCCAAGATTTAGCGACTGAAGCTTTCTTT. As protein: CASSQDLATEAFF.

The CDR3 protein is CATGRGGEGNNEQFF. The CDR3 region has the DNA TGTGCCACGGGCCGTGGAGGGGAGGGAAACAATGAGCAGTTCTTC. The chain combines TRBV6-5 with TRBJ2-1; 7 bases agree with TRBD2. The CDR3 covers 15 residues. CDR1 and CDR2 from the germline V gene are MNHEY and SVGAGI. V was clipped by 10 bases and J by 5 bases; unmatched bases: 14.

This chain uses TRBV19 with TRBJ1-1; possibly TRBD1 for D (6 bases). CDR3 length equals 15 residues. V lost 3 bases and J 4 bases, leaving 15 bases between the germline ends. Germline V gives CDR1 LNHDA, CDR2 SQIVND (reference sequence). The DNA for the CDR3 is TGTGCCAGTAGTATGAACAGGGTCCGGGCCACTGAAGCTTTCTTT. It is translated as CASSMNRVRATEAFF. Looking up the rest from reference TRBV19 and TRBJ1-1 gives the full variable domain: DGGITQSPKYLFRKEGQNVTLSCEQNLNHDAMYWYRQDPGQGLRLIYYSQIVNDFQKGDIAEGYSVSREKKESFPLTVTSAQKNPTAFYLCASSMNRVRATEAFFGQGTRLTVV.

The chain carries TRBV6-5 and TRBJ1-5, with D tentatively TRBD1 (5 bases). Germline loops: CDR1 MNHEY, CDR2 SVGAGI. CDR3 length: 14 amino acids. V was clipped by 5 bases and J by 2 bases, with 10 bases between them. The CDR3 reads CASSQDSRNQPQHF. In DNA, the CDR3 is TGTGCCAGCAGTCAAGACAGCCGCAATCAGCCCCAGCATTTT.

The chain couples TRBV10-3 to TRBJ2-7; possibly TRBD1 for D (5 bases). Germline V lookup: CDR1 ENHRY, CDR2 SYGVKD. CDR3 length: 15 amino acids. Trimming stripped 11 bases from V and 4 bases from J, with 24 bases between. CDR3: CAARPDNAQQYEQYF. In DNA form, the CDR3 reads TGTGCCGCCCGACCGGACAACGCCCAGCAATACGAGCAGTACTTC.

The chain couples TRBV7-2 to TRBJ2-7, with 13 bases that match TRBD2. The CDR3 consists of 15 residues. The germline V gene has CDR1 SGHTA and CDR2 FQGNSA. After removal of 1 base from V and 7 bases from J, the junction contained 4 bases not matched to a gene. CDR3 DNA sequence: TGTGCCAGCAGCTTAGTACTAGCGGGAGGGCAAGAGCAGTACTTC. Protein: CASSLVLAGGQEQYF.

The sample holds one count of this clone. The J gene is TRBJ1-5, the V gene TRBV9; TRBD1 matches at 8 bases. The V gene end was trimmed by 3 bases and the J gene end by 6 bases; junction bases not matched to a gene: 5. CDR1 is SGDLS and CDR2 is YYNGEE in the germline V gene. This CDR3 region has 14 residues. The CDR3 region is CASSATGGSQPQHF. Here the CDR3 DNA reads TGTGCCAGCAGCGCTACAGGGGGAAGTCAGCCCCAGCATTTT.

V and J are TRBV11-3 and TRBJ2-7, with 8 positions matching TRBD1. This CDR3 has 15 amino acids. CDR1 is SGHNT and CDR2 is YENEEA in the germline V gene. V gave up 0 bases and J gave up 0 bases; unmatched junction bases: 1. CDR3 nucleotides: TGTGCCAGCAGCTTAGACGGGACAGGCTCCTACGAGCAGTACTTC. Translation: CASSLDGTGSYEQYF.

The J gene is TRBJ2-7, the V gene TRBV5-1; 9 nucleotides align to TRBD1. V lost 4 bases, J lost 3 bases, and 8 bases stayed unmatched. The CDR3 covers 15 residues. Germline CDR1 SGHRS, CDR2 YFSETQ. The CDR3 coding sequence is TGCGCCAGCAGCCCGGGACAGGGAAACTTCTACGAGCAGTACTTC. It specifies CASSPGQGNFYEQYF.

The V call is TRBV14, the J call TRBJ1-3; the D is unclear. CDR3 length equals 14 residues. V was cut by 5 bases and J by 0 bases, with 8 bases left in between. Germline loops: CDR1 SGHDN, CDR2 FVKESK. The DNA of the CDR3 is TGTGCCAGCAGCAACCTTATCTCTGGAAACACCATATATTTT. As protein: CASSNLISGNTIYF.

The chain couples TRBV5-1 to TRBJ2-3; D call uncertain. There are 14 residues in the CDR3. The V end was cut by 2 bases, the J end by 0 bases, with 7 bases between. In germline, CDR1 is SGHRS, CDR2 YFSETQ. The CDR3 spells CASSFFGSTDTQYF. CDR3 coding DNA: TGCGCCAGCAGCTTTTTCGGTAGCACAGATACGCAGTATTTT.

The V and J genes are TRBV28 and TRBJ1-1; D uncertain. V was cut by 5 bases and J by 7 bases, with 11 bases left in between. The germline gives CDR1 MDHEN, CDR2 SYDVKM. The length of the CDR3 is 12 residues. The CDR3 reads CASSLGRLEAFF. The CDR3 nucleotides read TGTGCCAGCAGTCTAGGACGGCTTGAAGCTTTCTTT.

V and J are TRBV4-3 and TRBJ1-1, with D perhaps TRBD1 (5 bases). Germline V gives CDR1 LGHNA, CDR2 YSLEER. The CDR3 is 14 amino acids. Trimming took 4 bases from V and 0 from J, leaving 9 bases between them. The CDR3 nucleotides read TGCGCCAGCAGCCCAAGGGGCGTGAACACTGAAGCTTTCTTT. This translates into CASSPRGVNTEAFF.

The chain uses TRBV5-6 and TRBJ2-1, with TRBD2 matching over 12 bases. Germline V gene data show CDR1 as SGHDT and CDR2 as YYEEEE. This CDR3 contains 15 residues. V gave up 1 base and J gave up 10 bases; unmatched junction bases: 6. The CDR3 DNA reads TGTGCCAGCAGCTTGTCTAGCGGGGGGGCCGGGGAGCAGTTCTTC. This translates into CASSLSSGGAGEQFF.

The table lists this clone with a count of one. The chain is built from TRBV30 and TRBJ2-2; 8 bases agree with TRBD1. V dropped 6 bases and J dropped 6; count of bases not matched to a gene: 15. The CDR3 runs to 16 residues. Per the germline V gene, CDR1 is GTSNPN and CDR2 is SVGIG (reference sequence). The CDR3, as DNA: TGTGCCTGCCAATCCCCCGGACAGGGCCGTCCCGGGGAGCTGTTTTTT. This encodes CACQSPGQGRPGELFF.

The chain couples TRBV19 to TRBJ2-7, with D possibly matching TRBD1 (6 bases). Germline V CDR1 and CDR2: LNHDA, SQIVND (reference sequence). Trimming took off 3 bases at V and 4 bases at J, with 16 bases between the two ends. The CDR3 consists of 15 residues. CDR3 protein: CASSIAAGTNYEQYF. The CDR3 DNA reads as TGTGCCAGTAGTATCGCCGCCGGGACAAATTACGAGCAGTACTTC.

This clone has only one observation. This CDR3 is CASSPGGSEAFF. In DNA form, the CDR3 reads TGTGCCAGCAGTCCCGGGGGTTCTGAAGCTTTCTTT. This chain connects TRBV6-6 to TRBJ1-1; D might be TRBD1 (5 bases). Germline values: CDR1 MNHNY, CDR2 SVGAGI (reference sequence). The CDR3 has 12 amino acids. The V and J ends lost 5 bases and 6 bases respectively, with 10 bases between them.

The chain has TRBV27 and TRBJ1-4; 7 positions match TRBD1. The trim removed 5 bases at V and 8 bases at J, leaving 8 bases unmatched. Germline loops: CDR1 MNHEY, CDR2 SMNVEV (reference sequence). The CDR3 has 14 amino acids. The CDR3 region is CASSARQGREKLFF. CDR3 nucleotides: TGTGCCAGCAGTGCCAGACAGGGAAGGGAAAAACTGTTTTTT.